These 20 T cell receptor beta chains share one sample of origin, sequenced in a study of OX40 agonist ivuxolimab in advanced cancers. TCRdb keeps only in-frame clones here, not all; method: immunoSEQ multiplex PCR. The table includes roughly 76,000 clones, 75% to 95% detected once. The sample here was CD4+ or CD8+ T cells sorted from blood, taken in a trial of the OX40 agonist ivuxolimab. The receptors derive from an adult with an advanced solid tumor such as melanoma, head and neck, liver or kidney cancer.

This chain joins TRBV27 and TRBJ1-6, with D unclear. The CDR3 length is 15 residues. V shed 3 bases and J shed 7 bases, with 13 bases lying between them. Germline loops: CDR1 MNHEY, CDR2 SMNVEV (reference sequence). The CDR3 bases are TGTGCCAGCAGTTTGCGGACTGACCAGAATTCACCCCTCCACTTT. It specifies CASSLRTDQNSPLHF.

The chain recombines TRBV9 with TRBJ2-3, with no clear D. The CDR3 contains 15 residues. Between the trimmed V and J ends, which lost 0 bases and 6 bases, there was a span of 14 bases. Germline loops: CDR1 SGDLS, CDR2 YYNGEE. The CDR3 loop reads CASSVEPAQTDTQYF. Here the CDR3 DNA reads TGTGCCAGCAGCGTAGAACCAGCCCAGACGGATACGCAGTATTTT.

CDR3 loop: CASRTRGSADTQYF. In nucleotides, the CDR3 is TGTGCCAGTCGAACTCGGGGTAGCGCAGATACGCAGTATTTT. This chain uses TRBV6-1 with TRBJ2-3; D perhaps matches TRBD2 (5 bases). The CDR3 loop spans 14 amino acids. Trimming cost V 9 bases and J 4 bases, with 17 bases left between them. Germline V lookup: CDR1 MNHNS, CDR2 SASEGT.

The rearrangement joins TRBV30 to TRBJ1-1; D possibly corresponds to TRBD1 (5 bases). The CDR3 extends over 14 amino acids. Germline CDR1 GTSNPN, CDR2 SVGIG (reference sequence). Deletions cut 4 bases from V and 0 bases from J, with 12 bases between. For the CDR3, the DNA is TGTGCCTGGACTTTCGAGACAGTGAACACTGAAGCTTTCTTT. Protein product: CAWTFETVNTEAFF.

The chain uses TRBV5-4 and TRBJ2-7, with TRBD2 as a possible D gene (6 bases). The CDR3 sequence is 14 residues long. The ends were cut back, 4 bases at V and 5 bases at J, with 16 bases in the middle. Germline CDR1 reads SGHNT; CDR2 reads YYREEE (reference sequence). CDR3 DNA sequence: TGTGCCAGCAGCGATGGGACTTGGGACGACGAGCAGTACTTC. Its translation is CASSDGTWDDEQYF.

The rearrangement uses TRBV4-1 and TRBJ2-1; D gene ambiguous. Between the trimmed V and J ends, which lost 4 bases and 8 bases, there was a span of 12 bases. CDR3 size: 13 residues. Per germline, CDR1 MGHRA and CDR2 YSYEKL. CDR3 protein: CASSRMASDEQFF. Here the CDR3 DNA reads TGCGCCAGCAGCCGGATGGCGAGCGATGAGCAGTTCTTC.

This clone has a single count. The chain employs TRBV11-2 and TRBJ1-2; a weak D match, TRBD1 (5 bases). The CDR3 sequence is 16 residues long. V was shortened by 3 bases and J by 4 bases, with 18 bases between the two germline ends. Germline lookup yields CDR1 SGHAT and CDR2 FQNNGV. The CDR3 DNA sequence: TGTGCCAGCAGCTTCATGGGGGTAGAGGCGCGCTATGGCTACACCTTC. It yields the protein CASSFMGVEARYGYTF.

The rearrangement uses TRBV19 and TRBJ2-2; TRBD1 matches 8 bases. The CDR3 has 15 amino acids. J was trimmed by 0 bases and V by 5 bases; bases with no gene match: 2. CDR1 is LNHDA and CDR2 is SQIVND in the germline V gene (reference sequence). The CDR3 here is CASSSDRANTGELFF. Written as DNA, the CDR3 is TGTGCCAGTAGTTCGGACAGGGCGAACACCGGGGAGCTGTTTTTT.

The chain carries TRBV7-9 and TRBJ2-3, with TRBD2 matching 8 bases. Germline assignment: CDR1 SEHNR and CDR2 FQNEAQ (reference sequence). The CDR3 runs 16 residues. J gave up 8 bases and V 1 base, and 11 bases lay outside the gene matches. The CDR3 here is CASSLESGGPRVTQYF. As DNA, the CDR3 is TGTGCCAGCAGCTTAGAAAGCGGGGGACCACGGGTTACGCAGTATTTT.

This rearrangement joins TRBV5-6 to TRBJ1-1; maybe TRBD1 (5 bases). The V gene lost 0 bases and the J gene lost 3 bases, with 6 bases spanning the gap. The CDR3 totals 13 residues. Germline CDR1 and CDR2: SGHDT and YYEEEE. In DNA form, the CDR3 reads TGTGCCAGCAGCTTGGGAGGGGACACTGAAGCTTTCTTT. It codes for CASSLGGDTEAFF.

CDR3 DNA sequence: TGTGCCAGCAGTGAGACAGGGGGTGGGTCACCCCTCCACTTT. This sequence encodes CASSETGGGSPLHF. The rearrangement joins TRBV9 to TRBJ1-6, with 9 bases identical to TRBD1. This CDR3 has 14 residues. The germline CDR1 and CDR2 sequences are SGDLS and YYNGEE. J was trimmed by 10 bases and V by 5 bases; bases with no gene match: 7.

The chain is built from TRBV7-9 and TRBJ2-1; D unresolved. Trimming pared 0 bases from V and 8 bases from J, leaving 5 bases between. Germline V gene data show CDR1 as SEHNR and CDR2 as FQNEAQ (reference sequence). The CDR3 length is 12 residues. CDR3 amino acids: CASSLALHEQFF. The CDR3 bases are TGTGCCAGCAGCTTAGCTCTTCATGAGCAGTTCTTC.

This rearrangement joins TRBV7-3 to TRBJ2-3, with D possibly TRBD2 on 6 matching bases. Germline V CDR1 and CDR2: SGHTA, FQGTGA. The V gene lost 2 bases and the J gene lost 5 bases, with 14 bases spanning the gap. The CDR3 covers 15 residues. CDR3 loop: CASSLGTSPGDTQYF. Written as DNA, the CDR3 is TGTGCCAGCAGCTTAGGGACTTCACCAGGAGATACGCAGTATTTT.

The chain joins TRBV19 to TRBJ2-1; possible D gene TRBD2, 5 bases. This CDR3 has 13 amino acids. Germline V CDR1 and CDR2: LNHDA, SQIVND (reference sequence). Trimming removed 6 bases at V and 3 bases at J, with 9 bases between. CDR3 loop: CASRGSGYNEQFF. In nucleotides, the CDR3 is TGTGCCAGTAGGGGGAGCGGCTACAATGAGCAGTTCTTC.

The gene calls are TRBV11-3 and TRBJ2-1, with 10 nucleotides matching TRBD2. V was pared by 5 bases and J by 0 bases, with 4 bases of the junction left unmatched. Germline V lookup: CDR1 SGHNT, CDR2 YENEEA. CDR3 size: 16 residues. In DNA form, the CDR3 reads TGTGCCAGCAGCCCTAGCGGGAGTGGCTCCTACAATGAGCAGTTCTTC. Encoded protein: CASSPSGSGSYNEQFF.

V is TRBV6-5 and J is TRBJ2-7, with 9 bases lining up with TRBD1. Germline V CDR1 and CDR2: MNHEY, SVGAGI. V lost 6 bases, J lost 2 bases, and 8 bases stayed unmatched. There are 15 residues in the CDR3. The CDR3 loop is CASSSGTGMTYEQYF. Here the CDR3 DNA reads TGTGCCAGCAGCTCCGGGACAGGGATGACCTACGAGCAGTACTTC.

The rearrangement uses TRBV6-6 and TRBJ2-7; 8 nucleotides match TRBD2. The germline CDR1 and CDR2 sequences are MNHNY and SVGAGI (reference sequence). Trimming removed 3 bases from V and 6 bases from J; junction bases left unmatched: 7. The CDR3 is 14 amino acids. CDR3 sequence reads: CASSYPGTRGEQYF. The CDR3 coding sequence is TGTGCCAGCAGTTATCCCGGGACTAGAGGCGAGCAGTACTTC.

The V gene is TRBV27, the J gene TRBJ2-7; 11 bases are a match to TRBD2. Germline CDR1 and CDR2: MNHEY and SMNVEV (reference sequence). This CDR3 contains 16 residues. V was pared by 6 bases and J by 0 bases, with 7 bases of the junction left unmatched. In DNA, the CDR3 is TGTGCCAGCAGCCCCTCTAGCGGGAGGCGCTCCTACGAGCAGTACTTC. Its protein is CASSPSSGRRSYEQYF.

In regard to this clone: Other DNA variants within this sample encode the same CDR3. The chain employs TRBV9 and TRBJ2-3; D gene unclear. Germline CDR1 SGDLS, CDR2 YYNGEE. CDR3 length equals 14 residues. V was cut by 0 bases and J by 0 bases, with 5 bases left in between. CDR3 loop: CASSVEGSTDTQYF. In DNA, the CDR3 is TGTGCCAGCAGCGTAGAGGGAAGCACAGATACGCAGTATTTT.

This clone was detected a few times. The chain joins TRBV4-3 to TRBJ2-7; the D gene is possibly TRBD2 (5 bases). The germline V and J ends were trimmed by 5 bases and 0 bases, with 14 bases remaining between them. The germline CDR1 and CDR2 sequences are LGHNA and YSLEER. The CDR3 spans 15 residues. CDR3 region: CASSKILGSSYEQYF. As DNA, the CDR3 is TGCGCCAGCAGCAAAATACTGGGGAGCTCCTACGAGCAGTACTTC.